This T cell receptor (beta chain) emerged from a study of cytomegalovirus exposure and HLA in healthy donors. The PCR contained 60 Vbeta and 13 Jbeta primers. Clones were sequenced by immunoSEQ multiplex PCR, and TCRdb holds only the in-frame ones, with some missing. Here the sample spans approximately 140,000 clones, just over 70% being singletons. The CDR3 consists of 13 residues. Germline CDR1 MGHRA, CDR2 YSYEKL. Trimming shortened V by 4 bases and J by 4 bases, and 8 bases separated the two germline ends. General study findings and limits: Later analysis identified a missense DCLRE1C variant that was linked to TCR beta V- and J-gene trimming.

Regarding this clone: Its specificity is unknown.

This TCR was recovered from a woman aged 55-69 years in good health and CMV-seropositive. The sample was PBMCs. This chain uses TRBV4-1 with TRBJ1-5; unclear D gene. The CDR3 coding sequence is TGCGCCAGCAGCCCGGGTCTTAATCAGCCCCAGCATTTT. This gives the protein CASSPGLNQPQHF.